This T cell receptor beta chain was recorded in a study of blood T cell repertoires in COVID-19. Study details: T cells, B-cell-depleted T cells, or PBMCs supplied cDNA or gDNA.

Germline CDR1 reads SGHRS; CDR2 reads YFSETQ. Trimming shortened V by 4 bases and J by 5 bases, and 12 bases separated the two germline ends. This CDR3 spans 13 amino acids. Per the authors' pipeline: Estimated nucleated cell counts came from reference gene primer amplification. The table came from immunoSEQ multiplex PCR; TCRdb's copy has only in-frame clones and leaves some out. V, J and clone size are taken as reported in that table, and D and trimming were inferred from the DNA itself. This sample has about 240,000 clones, with about 83% found just once. This clonotype was obtained from a man older than 75 with acute or convalescent COVID-19. The V gene is TRBV5-1, the J gene TRBJ2-5; D gene uncertain. The sample taken for sequencing was peripheral blood. The CDR3 DNA follows: TGCGCCAGCAGCCCGACGGGTTACGAGACCCAGTACTTC. Its protein product is CASSPTGYETQYF.